Below, 26 T cell receptor beta chains from the same sample are listed, as sequenced in a study of CD8 T cells in ankylosing spondylitis. Study-wide findings and caveats: Seemingly characteristic of ankylosing spondylitis blood was a TCR beta motif consisting of about 8 highly homologous variants.

MiXCR, run by TCRdb on the 5' RACE reads, gives a single entry per CDR3 protein. Of tens of thousands of distinct CDR3 sequences listed, roughly 8.5% are singletons. Their antigens are not known. The sample taken for sequencing was blood, either unsorted or a sorted T cell fraction (not recorded which). The receptors here all came from a male donor with ankylosing spondylitis.

This clonotype was observed at least ten times. CDR3 DNA sequence: TGTGCCAGCAGCTCCGCCGGTGGGGGACTAGCGGCTACCGGGGAGCTGTTTTTT. The encoded protein is CASSSAGGGLAATGELFF. The chain uses TRBV11-2 and TRBJ2-2; 11 positions agree with TRBD2. CDR1 is SGHAT, CDR2 FQNNGV, per germline. The CDR3 is 18 amino acids. J was trimmed by 5 bases and V by 4 bases; bases with no gene match: 12.

Notes on this clonotype: A read error may explain this, as a much larger clone is one base away. The V and J genes are TRBV20-1 and TRBJ2-2; TRBD2 matches at 9 bases. This CDR3 contains 15 residues. CDR1 is DFQATT and CDR2 is SNEGSKA in the germline V gene (reference sequence). The CDR3 sequence is CSARDLAGDTGELVF. Here the CDR3 DNA reads TGCAGTGCTAGAGATTTAGCGGGAGACACCGGGGAGCTGGTTTTT.

This clonotype was observed a handful of times. The chain employs TRBV16 and TRBJ1-3; no firm D call. This CDR3 spans 13 amino acids. The germline V gene has CDR1 KGHSY and CDR2 FQNENV. Trimming took off 2 bases at V and 2 bases at J, with 4 bases between the two ends. The CDR3 sequence is CASSQDAGNTIYF. The CDR3 DNA follows: TGTGCCAGCAGCCAAGACGCTGGAAACACCATATATTTT.

The chain recombines TRBV6-1 with TRBJ1-1; the D gene is possibly TRBD1 (5 bases). The V end was cut by 5 bases, the J end by 1 base, with 8 bases between. Germline values: CDR1 MNHNS, CDR2 SASEGT. The CDR3 consists of 13 residues. This CDR3 is CASSIGTNTEAFF. CDR3 DNA sequence: TGTGCCAGCAGTATCGGGACGAACACTGAAGCTTTCTTT.

This clonotype was observed at least ten times. The V and J genes are TRBV7-2 and TRBJ2-3, with unresolved D. Germline assignment: CDR1 SGHTA and CDR2 FQGNSA. The CDR3 is 14 residues long. V lost 5 bases and J 0 bases, leaving 9 bases between the germline ends. For the CDR3, the DNA is TGTGCCAGCAGCCCCAGCTCTAGCACAGATACGCAGTATTTT. Its protein product is CASSPSSSTDTQYF.

This clonotype has a handful of counts. The V and J genes are TRBV25-1 and TRBJ1-2; D ambiguous. The germline V and J ends were trimmed by 4 bases and 4 bases, with 10 bases remaining between them. CDR3 length: 13 residues. Germline V gene lookup returns CDR1 MGHDK and CDR2 SYGVNS. The CDR3 here is CASSAGLLYGYTF. The CDR3 DNA is TGTGCCAGCAGTGCCGGACTTCTCTATGGCTACACCTTC.

The chain has TRBV13 and TRBJ2-7, with D uncertain. The V gene's germline CDR1 is PRHDT and CDR2 FYEKMQ (reference sequence). The CDR3 sequence is 12 residues long. V lost 4 bases to trimming and J lost 5 bases, with 9 bases between them. DNA of the CDR3: TGTGCCAGCAGCTACAATCGGAACGAGCAGTACTTC. Translation: CASSYNRNEQYF.

This clonotype was found a few times. The chain is built from TRBV7-9 and TRBJ2-3; possibly TRBD1 or TRBD2 for D (6 bases each). The CDR3 consists of 15 residues. The germline CDR1 and CDR2 sequences are SEHNR and FQNEAQ (reference sequence). V lost 5 bases to trimming and J lost 10 bases, with 22 bases between them. CDR3 sequence: CASSPASGGGTPQYF. The CDR3 DNA is TGTGCCAGCAGCCCAGCCTCGGGCGGAGGGACACCGCAGTATTTT.

A few counts support this clonotype. The chain uses TRBV12-3 or TRBV12-4 and TRBJ1-2; a weak D match, TRBD1 (6 bases). The ends were cut back, 5 bases at V and 10 bases at J, with 20 bases in the middle. The CDR3 is 14 amino acids. The CDR3 reads CASSPPGQPRTYTF. In nucleotides, the CDR3 is TGTGCCAGCAGTCCCCCTGGACAGCCACGTACCTACACCTTC.

This clonotype was recorded many times. The chain couples TRBV2 to TRBJ2-7; no clear D. The germline CDR1 and CDR2 sequences are SNHLY and FYNNEI. Trimming stripped 8 bases from V and 4 bases from J, with 6 bases between. There are 10 residues in the CDR3. In nucleotides, the CDR3 is TGTGCCAGCGAAGCTTACGAGCAGTACGTC. This translates into CASEAYEQYV.

This clonotype has ten or more counts. V usage is TRBV4-1 and J usage is TRBJ2-1; D is unclear. The CDR3 has 12 residues. Germline lookup yields CDR1 MGHRA and CDR2 YSYEKL. The V end was cut by 1 base, the J end by 10 bases, with 8 bases between. The CDR3 loop is CASSQGVREQFF. Written as DNA, the CDR3 is TGCGCCAGCAGCCAAGGGGTGAGGGAGCAGTTCTTC.

This clonotype was found a few times. The genes are TRBV4-1 and TRBJ2-1, with D uncertain. In germline, CDR1 is MGHRA, CDR2 YSYEKL. V dropped 2 bases and J dropped 4 bases, with 6 bases sitting between them. This CDR3 has 13 amino acids. CDR3: CASSQSTYNEQFF. CDR3 sequence (DNA): TGCGCCAGCAGCCAATCCACGTACAATGAGCAGTTCTTC.

This clonotype has just a few counts. V is TRBV24-1 and J is TRBJ2-1; D tentatively reads TRBD1 or TRBD2 (5 bases each). The CDR3 is made up of 14 amino acids. V dropped 3 bases and J dropped 7 bases, with 12 bases sitting between them. The germline V gene encodes CDR1 KGHDR and CDR2 SFDVKD. In DNA, the CDR3 is TGTGCCACCAGTGATACCTGGGACGGAAATGAGCAGTTCTTC. Protein product: CATSDTWDGNEQFF.

V is TRBV30 and J is TRBJ1-1; TRBD1 matches at 9 bases. Trimming at V came to 3 bases and at J to 6 bases, leaving 11 bases not matched to a gene. Germline CDR1 and CDR2: GTSNPN and SVGIG (reference sequence). This CDR3 spans 15 amino acids. The CDR3 sequence: CAWRQGAEVGPEAFF. The CDR3, as DNA: TGTGCCTGGAGACAGGGGGCCGAAGTGGGACCTGAAGCTTTCTTT.

The CDR3 DNA follows: TGTGCCAGCAGTCCCGTGGGCGGGAGGATGGATGAGCAGTTCTTC. Translation: CASSPVGGRMDEQFF. J is TRBJ2-1 and V is TRBV27; 8 nucleotides align to TRBD2. The V and J ends lost 5 bases and 8 bases, in that order; junction bases with no gene match: 11. The germline CDR1 and CDR2 sequences are MNHEY and SMNVEV (reference sequence). The CDR3 has 15 residues.

This clonotype occurred many times. The genes are TRBV4-1 and TRBJ2-1; D not resolved. CDR3 length: 15 residues. Germline assignment: CDR1 MGHRA and CDR2 YSYEKL. The V end lost 1 base, the J end lost 7 bases, and 14 bases lay between the germline ends. CDR3 loop: CASSQVGAIANEQFF. Written as DNA, the CDR3 is TGCGCCAGCAGCCAAGTAGGAGCTATTGCAAATGAGCAGTTCTTC.

This chain joins TRBV3-1 and TRBJ1-4; D is possibly TRBD1 (6 bases). There are 15 residues in the CDR3. Deletions cut 1 base from V and 8 bases from J, with 14 bases between. CDR1 is LGHDT and CDR2 is YNNKEL in the germline V gene (reference sequence). The CDR3 DNA reads TGTGCCAGCAGCCAAGTACAGGGAATGGAAGAAAAACTGTTTTTT. This encodes CASSQVQGMEEKLFF.

At least ten counts were recorded for this clonotype. The rearrangement links TRBV12-3 or TRBV12-4 to TRBJ2-1; D may be TRBD2 (5 bases). CDR3 length: 13 amino acids. The ends were cut back, 3 bases at V and 7 bases at J, with 10 bases in the middle. CDR3 sequence (DNA): TGTGCCAGCAGTTTCGGCCAGCGGAATGAGCAGTTCTTC. Translation: CASSFGQRNEQFF.

This sequence joins TRBV5-1 and TRBJ2-1, with D perhaps TRBD2 (5 bases). Trimming took 2 bases from V and 6 from J, leaving 12 bases between them. The CDR3 covers 14 residues. The germline V gene has CDR1 SGHRS and CDR2 YFSETQ. CDR3 protein: CASSLGRAVNEQFF. CDR3 DNA: TGCGCCAGCAGCTTAGGGCGGGCGGTCAATGAGCAGTTCTTC.

This clonotype was counted a few times. J is TRBJ2-3 and V is TRBV4-1, with 9 bases identical to TRBD1. Losses at the gene ends were 1 base for V and 4 bases for J; bases not matched to a gene: 9. CDR3 size: 17 residues. Per the germline V gene, CDR1 is MGHRA and CDR2 is YSYEKL. The CDR3 nucleotides read TGCGCCAGCAGCCAAGCACACCGGGACAGGGCGGCAGATACGCAGTATTTT. It encodes CASSQAHRDRAADTQYF.

V is TRBV5-1 and J is TRBJ2-5, with a possible D match to TRBD2 (6 bases). The V gene lost 0 bases and the J gene lost 3 bases, with 15 bases spanning the gap. Per the germline V gene, CDR1 is SGHRS and CDR2 is YFSETQ. CDR3 length: 16 residues. The CDR3 sequence: CASSLVGGGVEETQYF. The CDR3 DNA reads TGCGCCAGCAGCTTGGTGGGCGGAGGGGTGGAAGAGACCCAGTACTTC.

This clonotype came up many times. The V gene is TRBV25-1, the J gene TRBJ1-1, with D perhaps matching TRBD1 (5 bases). Germline CDR1 is MGHDK and CDR2 is SYGVNS. Trimming removed 5 bases at V and 7 bases at J, with 8 bases between. The CDR3 runs to 11 residues. The CDR3 loop reads CASSRGLEAFF. The CDR3 DNA sequence: TGTGCCAGCAGTAGGGGCCTTGAAGCTTTCTTT.

V usage is TRBV12-3 or TRBV12-4 and J usage is TRBJ2-2; 7 positions agree with TRBD1. V lost 5 bases and J lost 4; bases outside the gene matches: 4. This CDR3 is built from 14 residues. The CDR3 loop reads CASSQDRTTGELFF. CDR3 sequence (DNA): TGTGCCAGCAGTCAGGACAGGACCACCGGGGAGCTGTTTTTT.

This clonotype was counted only a few times. V and J are TRBV12-3 or TRBV12-4 and TRBJ2-3; D might be TRBD2 (5 bases). The CDR3 has 17 residues. Trimming left V 8 bases short and J 0 bases short, with 21 bases between. The CDR3 loop reads CASCPRGFFFSTDTQYF. The DNA of the CDR3 is TGTGCCAGCTGCCCGAGAGGGTTCTTCTTTAGCACAGATACGCAGTATTTT.

This clonotype was counted at least ten times. The V and J genes are TRBV24-1 and TRBJ1-1, with a tentative D call TRBD1 (6 bases). The V end was cut by 3 bases, the J end by 5 bases, with 15 bases between. CDR3 length: 15 residues. Germline CDR1 and CDR2: KGHDR and SFDVKD. The CDR3 loop is CATSDNDGGGTEAFF. In DNA, the CDR3 is TGTGCCACCAGTGATAACGACGGAGGGGGAACTGAAGCTTTCTTT.

This clonotype was found many times. The gene calls are TRBV7-9 and TRBJ2-4, with TRBD1 as a possible D gene (5 bases). This CDR3 comprises 14 residues. CDR1 and CDR2 (germline): SEHNR, FQNEAQ (reference sequence). V was clipped by 4 bases and J by 1 base, with 8 bases between them. The CDR3 here is CASSSSGAKNIQYF. The CDR3 DNA reads TGTGCCAGCAGCTCTTCAGGGGCCAAAAACATTCAGTACTTC.